The present TCR beta chain was sequenced within a study of blood T cells in healthy people across ages. Study-wide findings and caveats: Unknown donor CMV status possibly confounded expanded clonotype changes.

A second PCR, run for about 7 to 11 cycles, used a sample-barcoded 5' primer plus a J-beta primer mix. TCRdb reanalysed the 5' RACE reads using MiXCR and keeps one entry per CDR3 protein. The sample holds roughly 1.6 million distinct CDR3 sequences, about 32% seen once. With 3 bases removed from V and 4 bases from J, the gap between germline ends came to 9 bases. The CDR3 spans 13 residues. The V gene's germline CDR1 is SEHNR and CDR2 FQNEAQ (reference sequence). Remarks on this clonotype: Its antigen remains unknown.

The sequence was collected from a woman in her 30s in good health. The chain carries TRBV7-9 and TRBJ1-2; D remains ambiguous. Sequencing was performed on blood. CDR3 loop: CASSFTEPYGYTF. In DNA, the CDR3 is TGTGCCAGCAGCTTCACGGAGCCCTATGGCTACACCTTC.